This T cell receptor (beta chain) appears in the sequencing data of a study of T cell repertoires in ileal Crohn's disease. Study details: At surgery, around 40% of patients smoked, with median disease duration around 8 years. Surgery for a complication: stricturing in roughly 61%, penetrating in roughly 40%. Study observations and caveats: Clonality above 26.8% at surgery always came with endoscopic recurrence.

In regard to this clone: No antigen is known for it.

Assay: immunoSEQ multiplex PCR; the TCRdb copy retains only in-frame clones and omits some. Of approximately 12,000 clones in the sample, around 78% were seen once. Sequences were obtained from ileal tissue. This TCR was recovered from an adult with Crohn's disease.

CDR3 bases: TGTGCCAGCCAGCGCTATAGCAATCAGCCCCAGCATTTT. Amino acid sequence: CASQRYSNQPQHF. This chain links TRBV2 with TRBJ1-5; no reliable D call. The CDR3 is 13 residues long. Germline CDR1 SNHLY, CDR2 FYNNEI. V was cut by 8 bases and J by 0 bases, with 8 bases left in between.